The clone carrying this T cell receptor beta chain was counted a few times. From germline, CDR1 is LNHDA and CDR2 SQIVND (reference sequence). This CDR3 has 17 residues. Trimming at V came to 3 bases and at J to 0 bases, leaving 8 bases not matched to a gene. The data stem from a study of blood T cell repertoires in COVID-19. Study details: COVID-19 samples from acute and convalescent phases originated in the United States, Italy and Spain. In each case, the material was cDNA or gDNA derived from T cells, B-cell-depleted T cells, or PBMCs.

In the original analysis: By means of reference gene primer amplification, nucleated cell counts were estimated. Profiled with immunoSEQ multiplex PCR; TCRdb holds only in-frame clones, not every one. V and J calls and clone size come straight from that table; D and trimming were deduced from the DNA. The data contain 50,000 to 65,000 clones, approximately 77% of them singletons. Followed longitudinally, the Seattle patients had been enrolled during active infection. This receptor was taken from a woman in her seventies with COVID-19, enrolled during active disease. The chain couples TRBV19 to TRBJ1-3; TRBD1 aligns across 7 bases. The sample was peripheral blood. Here the CDR3 DNA reads TGTGCCAGTAGTATCTCCCAGGGGGGACCCTCTGGAAACACCATATATTTT. It specifies CASSISQGGPSGNTIYF.